The rows below give T cell receptor beta chains drawn from one sample of a study of blood T cell repertoires in COVID-19. TCRdb keeps only in-frame clones here, not all; method: immunoSEQ multiplex PCR. The table records roughly 330,000 clones, more than 75% of them present only once. The sequenced sample was PBMCs or T cells enriched from blood (not recorded which). These receptors were obtained from a young woman who had recovered from COVID-19. CDR3s include the opening cysteine and the closing phenylalanine or tryptophan. A D gene is named only where the DNA matches it firmly. Size values are once, few and many counts, or a class for expanded clones, and some rows have none.

-,TRBJ1-1,-,TRBV6-5,TGTGCCAGCAGGGGACAACCGAACACTGAAGCTTTCTTT,CASRGQPNTEAFF
-,TRBJ2-2,once,TRBV12-5,TGTGCTAGTGGTGACGAAGGGGGCACCGGGGAGCTGTTTTTT,CASGDEGGTGELFF
TRBD2,TRBJ2-1,once,TRBV25-1,TGTGCCAGCAGTGGGTTAGCGGGGGGCCTAAGCTCCTACAATGAGCAGTTCTTC,CASSGLAGGLSSYNEQFF
-,TRBJ1-6,-,TRBV9,TGTGCCAGCAGCGTAGAACAGGGAGTTTCACCCCTCCACTTT,CASSVEQGVSPLHF
-,TRBJ1-1,-,TRBV6-5,TGTGCCATCACGACAGGGAACACTGAAGCTTTCTTT,CAITTGNTEAFF
-,TRBJ2-4,-,TRBV14,TGTGCCAGCAGCCAAGTGGACACAAACATTCAGTACTTC,CASSQVDTNIQYF
-,TRBJ1-5,-,TRBV7-2,TGTGCCAGCAGCTTAGACCCGGGGCAGCCCCAGCATTTT,CASSLDPGQPQHF
TRBD1,TRBJ1-4,-,TRBV5-1,TGCGCCAGCAGCCCCGGACAGGGGGTAGGTGAAAAACTGTTTTTT,CASSPGQGVGEKLFF
TRBD1,TRBJ1-6,-,TRBV29-1,TGCAGCGTTGTTCTTAGTGGACAGGGAGCAGCTAATTCACCCCTCCACTTT,CSVVLSGQGAANSPLHF
-,TRBJ1-2,-,TRBV7-9,TGTGCCAGCAGCTCTACAGCCCCGGGAGGAGGCTACACCTTC,CASSSTAPGGGYTF
TRBD1,TRBJ1-2,-,TRBV29-1,TGCAGCACCTCGGGACAGGCCAACTATGGCTACACCTTC,CSTSGQANYGYTF
TRBD1,TRBJ2-5,-,TRBV14,TGTGCCAGCAGCCCGCAGGGGGAGGAGACCCAGTACTTC,CASSPQGEETQYF
TRBD1,TRBJ1-1,-,TRBV7-9,TGTGCCAGCAGCTTATCCGCAGGGGGCACTGAAGCTTTCTTT,CASSLSAGGTEAFF
-,TRBJ2-6,once,TRBV3-1/TRBV3-2,TGTGCCAGCAGCCAAGGATACACGGGGGCCAACGTCCTGACTTTC,CASSQGYTGANVLTF
TRBD1,TRBJ2-4,-,TRBV9,TGTGCCAGCGGTGGACAGGGAAGATCTGAGGCCAAAAACATTCAGTACTTC,CASGGQGRSEAKNIQYF
TRBD2,TRBJ2-3,once,TRBV19,TGTGCCAGTGCATTGGGGACTAGCGGGTTTACTAGCACAGATACGCAGTATTTT,CASALGTSGFTSTDTQYF
TRBD2,TRBJ2-1,-,TRBV25-1,TGTGCCAGCAGTGAGCTAGGACTAGCGGGTAATGAGCAGTTCTTC,CASSELGLAGNEQFF
-,TRBJ1-2,-,TRBV5-6,TGTGCCAGCAGCTTGAAACCGCGAGGCCATGGCTACACCTTC,CASSLKPRGHGYTF
-,TRBJ2-7,-,TRBV4-3,TGCGCCAGCAGCCAGTCTCTGGGGGGATTACCCAACTACGAGCAGTACTTC,CASSQSLGGLPNYEQYF
-,TRBJ1-5,few,TRBV19,TGTGCCAGTAAAGACAGGTCCAATCAGCCCCAGCATTTT,CASKDRSNQPQHF
-,TRBJ1-1,-,TRBV5-1,TGCGCCAGCAGCTTGGGCAGTTTCAACACTGAAGCTTTCTTT,CASSLGSFNTEAFF
TRBD1,TRBJ1-2,-,TRBV7-8,TGTGCCAGCAGCTGGGGACAGCCCAATTCTCTATATGGCTACACCTTC,CASSWGQPNSLYGYTF
TRBD2,TRBJ2-3,-,TRBV5-8,TGTGCCAGCAGCGCTGGGCTAGCGGGGGCCACTAGCACAGATACGCAGTATTTT,CASSAGLAGATSTDTQYF
TRBD2,TRBJ2-3,-,TRBV5-1,TGCGCCAGCAGCAGGAGCGGGGTAGTGGATACGCAGTATTTT,CASSRSGVVDTQYF
-,TRBJ1-1,-,TRBV7-9,TGTGCCAGCAGCTTGGACGGGAGGGGCACTGAAGCTTTCTTT,CASSLDGRGTEAFF
TRBD1,TRBJ1-5,-,TRBV11-2,TGTGCCAGCAGCCGGGGACAGGGGTATCAGCCCCAGCATTTT,CASSRGQGYQPQHF
-,TRBJ2-1,-,TRBV5-1,TGCGCCAGCAGCTTTTCGGAGGATGGGTACAATGAGCAGTTCTTC,CASSFSEDGYNEQFF
TRBD2,TRBJ2-7,-,TRBV20-1,TGCAGTGTTGCGGGGGGGCGCGAGCAGTACTTC,CSVAGGREQYF
-,TRBJ2-2,-,TRBV7-9,TGTGCCAGCAGCTCTGACAGAACCGGGGAGCTGTTTTTT,CASSSDRTGELFF
-,TRBJ2-5,-,TRBV2,TGTGCCAGCAGCGACCCTAGACAGGCCCCTAGGGAGACCCAGTACTTC,CASSDPRQAPRETQYF
TRBD1,TRBJ2-7,-,TRBV12-5,TGTGCTAGTGGTTTGGTAACCGGGACAGGGAAGGGCGAGCAGTACTTC,CASGLVTGTGKGEQYF
TRBD1,TRBJ1-2,-,TRBV19,TGTGCCAGTAGTATAGTTCGAAATGGACAGGAGACGCGTGGCTACACCTTC,CASSIVRNGQETRGYTF
-,TRBJ1-2,-,TRBV2,TGTGCCAGCAGTGAGCAGGGGTACTATGGCTACACCTTC,CASSEQGYYGYTF
TRBD1,TRBJ1-2,-,TRBV6-5,TGTGCCAGCACCCTTGACAGGGACTATGGCTACACCTTC,CASTLDRDYGYTF
-,TRBJ2-2,-,TRBV7-2,TGTGCCAGCAGCTTAAGAGCACTGGGGGTCGGGGGTAGCGGGGAGCTGTTTTTT,CASSLRALGVGGSGELFF
TRBD1,TRBJ1-1,-,TRBV12-5,TGTGCTAGTGGGGAACCAACAGGGGATTGGGACACTGAAGCTTTCTTT,CASGEPTGDWDTEAFF
-,TRBJ1-1,-,TRBV18,TGTGCCAGCTCGTCGGACATTTTGACTGAAGCTTTCTTT,CASSSDILTEAFF
TRBD1,TRBJ1-2,-,TRBV2,TGTGCCAGCAGTCAACAGGGGGCCACTAACTATGGCTACACCTTC,CASSQQGATNYGYTF
-,TRBJ1-5,-,TRBV6-1,TGTGCCAGCAGTGAAGTTGCAGGTAGATCTCAGCCCCAGCATTTT,CASSEVAGRSQPQHF
-,TRBJ2-6,-,TRBV5-1,TGCGCCAGTCAATTCAGCTCTGGGGCCAACGTCCTGACTTTC,CASQFSSGANVLTF
-,TRBJ2-7,-,TRBV28,TGTGCCAGCAGTGGAACAGGGTGGGATCTAGCGGTTCCCACCTACGAGCAGTACTTC,CASSGTGWDLAVPTYEQYF
-,TRBJ2-3,-,TRBV5-6,TGTGCCAGCAGCTTGGTGGGACGTTGGGGGCCAGATACGCAGTATTTT,CASSLVGRWGPDTQYF
-,TRBJ1-1,-,TRBV29-1,TGCAGCGTTGAAAGGCAGGTGAACACTGAAGCTTTCTTT,CSVERQVNTEAFF
TRBD1,TRBJ1-2,few,TRBV12-5,TGTGCTAGTGGTTTCCCCCGACAGGGGGCATGGTATGGCTACACCTTC,CASGFPRQGAWYGYTF
TRBD1,TRBJ2-7,-,TRBV19,TGTGCCAGTAAGGAGTCAGGGGGAGAGGAGCAGTACTTC,CASKESGGEEQYF
TRBD1,TRBJ1-2,-,TRBV9,TGTGCCAGCAGCGGGGACAGGTCGCATGGCTACACCTTC,CASSGDRSHGYTF
TRBD1,TRBJ1-1,-,TRBV19,TGTGCCAGTAGACCAGGGGGCAGGGGGAGTTCATTGAACACTGAAGCTTTCTTT,CASRPGGRGSSLNTEAFF
-,TRBJ2-7,-,TRBV5-1,TGCGCCAGCAGCAACAACAGGGCGCTTTCCGTCGAGCAGTACTTC,CASSNNRALSVEQYF
TRBD2,TRBJ2-5,-,TRBV5-3,TGTGCCAGAATGCGGAGGCGGGGGGCCGCATCCCAGTACTTC,CARMRRRGAASQYF
-,TRBJ1-6,-,TRBV3-1/TRBV3-2,TGTGCCAGCAGTGGACATAGGGATTCACCCCTCCACTTT,CASSGHRDSPLHF